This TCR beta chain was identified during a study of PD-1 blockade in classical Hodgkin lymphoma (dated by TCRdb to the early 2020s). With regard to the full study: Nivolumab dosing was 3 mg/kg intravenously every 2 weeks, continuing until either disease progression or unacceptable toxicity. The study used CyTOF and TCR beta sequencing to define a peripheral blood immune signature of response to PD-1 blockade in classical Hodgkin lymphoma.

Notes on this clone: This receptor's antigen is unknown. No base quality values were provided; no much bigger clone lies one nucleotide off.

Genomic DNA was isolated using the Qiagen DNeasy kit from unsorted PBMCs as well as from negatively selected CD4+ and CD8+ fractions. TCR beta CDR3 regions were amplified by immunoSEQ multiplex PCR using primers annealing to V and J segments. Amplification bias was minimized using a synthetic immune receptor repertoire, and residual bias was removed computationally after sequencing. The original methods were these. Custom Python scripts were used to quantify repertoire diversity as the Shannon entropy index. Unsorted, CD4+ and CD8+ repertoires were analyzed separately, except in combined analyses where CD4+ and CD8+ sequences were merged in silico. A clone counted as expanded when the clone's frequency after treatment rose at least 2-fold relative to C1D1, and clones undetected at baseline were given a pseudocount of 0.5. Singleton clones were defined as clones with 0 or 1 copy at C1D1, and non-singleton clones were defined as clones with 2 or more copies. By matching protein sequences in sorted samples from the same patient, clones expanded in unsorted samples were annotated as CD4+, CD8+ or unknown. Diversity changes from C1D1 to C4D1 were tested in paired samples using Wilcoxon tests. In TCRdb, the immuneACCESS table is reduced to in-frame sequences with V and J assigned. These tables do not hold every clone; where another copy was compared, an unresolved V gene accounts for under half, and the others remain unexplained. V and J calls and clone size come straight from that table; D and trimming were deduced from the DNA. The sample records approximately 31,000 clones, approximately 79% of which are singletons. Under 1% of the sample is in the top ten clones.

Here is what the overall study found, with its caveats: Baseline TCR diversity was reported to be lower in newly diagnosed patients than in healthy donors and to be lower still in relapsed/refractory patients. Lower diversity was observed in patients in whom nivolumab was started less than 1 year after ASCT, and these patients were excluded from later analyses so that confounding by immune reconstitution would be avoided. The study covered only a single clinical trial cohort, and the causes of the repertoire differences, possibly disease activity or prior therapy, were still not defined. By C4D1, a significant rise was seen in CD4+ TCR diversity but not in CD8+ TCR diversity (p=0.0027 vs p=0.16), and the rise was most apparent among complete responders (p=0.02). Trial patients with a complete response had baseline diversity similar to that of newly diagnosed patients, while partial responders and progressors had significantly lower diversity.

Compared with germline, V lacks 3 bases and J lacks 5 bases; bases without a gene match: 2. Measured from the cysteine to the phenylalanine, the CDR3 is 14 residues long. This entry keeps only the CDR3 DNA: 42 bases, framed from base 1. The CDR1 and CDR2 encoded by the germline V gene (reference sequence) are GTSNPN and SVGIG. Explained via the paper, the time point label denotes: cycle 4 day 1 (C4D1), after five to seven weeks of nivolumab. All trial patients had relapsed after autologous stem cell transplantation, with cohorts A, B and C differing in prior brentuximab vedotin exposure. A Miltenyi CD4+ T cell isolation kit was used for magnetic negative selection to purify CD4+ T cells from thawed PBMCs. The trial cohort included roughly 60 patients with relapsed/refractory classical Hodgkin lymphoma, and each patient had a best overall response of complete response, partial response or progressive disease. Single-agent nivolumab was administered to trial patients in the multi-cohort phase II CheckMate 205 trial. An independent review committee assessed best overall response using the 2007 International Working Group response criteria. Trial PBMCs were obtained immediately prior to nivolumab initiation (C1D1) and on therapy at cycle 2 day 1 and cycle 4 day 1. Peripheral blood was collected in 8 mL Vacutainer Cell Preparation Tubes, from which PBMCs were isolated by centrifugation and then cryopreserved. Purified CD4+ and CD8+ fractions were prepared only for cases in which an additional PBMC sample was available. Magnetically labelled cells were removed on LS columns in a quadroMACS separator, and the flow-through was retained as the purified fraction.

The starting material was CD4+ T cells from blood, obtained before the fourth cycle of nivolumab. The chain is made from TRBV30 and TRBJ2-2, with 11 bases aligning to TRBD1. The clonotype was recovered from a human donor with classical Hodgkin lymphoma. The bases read TGTGCCTGGAGCCGGGACAGGGGGACCGGGGAGCTGTTTTTT. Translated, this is CAWSRDRGTGELFF.